Presented here are 32 T cell receptor beta chains from one specimen sequenced in a study of blood T cell repertoires in COVID-19. The method was immunoSEQ multiplex PCR; TCRdb's version includes in-frame clones alone and lacks a portion of them. The profile covers around 300,000 clones, with over 85% appearing a single time and 1.5% to 2% taken by the ten largest. The specimen was PBMCs or T cells enriched from blood (not recorded which). Receptor source: a woman aged 55-70 years who had recovered from COVID-19.

The chain couples TRBV7-3 to TRBJ1-2; weak D call: TRBD1 (5 bases). The germline CDR1 and CDR2 sequences are SGHTA and FQGTGA. This CDR3 contains 14 residues. The V gene lost 5 bases and the J gene lost 3 bases, with 13 bases spanning the gap. DNA for the CDR3: TGTGCCAGCAGCCCCGGGGGTCGCGACTATGGCTACACCTTC. Its protein is CASSPGGRDYGYTF.

The chain's CDR3 is CASSVGSVESETQYF. The CDR3, as DNA: TGTGCCAGCAGCGTAGGGAGTGTGGAGTCAGAGACCCAGTACTTC. The chain carries TRBV9 and TRBJ2-5; D not certain. Trimming took 0 bases from V and 4 from J, leaving 13 bases between them. The CDR3 spans 15 residues. Germline V lookup: CDR1 SGDLS, CDR2 YYNGEE.

The V and J genes are TRBV7-9 and TRBJ1-1; D is unresolved. Trimming took off 2 bases at V and 4 bases at J, with 11 bases between the two ends. This CDR3 is built from 14 residues. Germline V gene data show CDR1 as SEHNR and CDR2 as FQNEAQ (reference sequence). The CDR3 coding sequence is TGTGCCAGCAGCTTATCCACACCGGGCACTGAAGCTTTCTTT. It translates to CASSLSTPGTEAFF. Together with reference TRBV7-9 and TRBJ1-1, the CDR3 gives the full variable domain: DTGVSQNPRHKITKRGQNVTFRCDPISEHNRLYWYRQTLGQGPEFLTYFQNEAQLEKSRLLSDRFSAERPKGSFSTLEIQRTEQGDSAMYLCASSLSTPGTEAFFGQGTRLTVV.

In its sample, this clone was seen once. This chain joins TRBV28 and TRBJ2-1; D is possibly TRBD2 (7 bases). Trimming pared 2 bases from V and 8 bases from J, leaving 16 bases between. The CDR3 extends over 15 amino acids. CDR1 and CDR2 (germline): MDHEN, SYDVKM. The CDR3 DNA follows: TGTGCCAGCAGTTTAGAAGGACTAGGGGGAGATGAGCAGTTCTTC. It yields the protein CASSLEGLGGDEQFF.

The CDR3 DNA reads TGTGCCAGCAGCGCCGACAGATCCACCGGGGAGCTGTTTTTT. It encodes CASSADRSTGELFF. This chain links TRBV9 with TRBJ2-2, with D perhaps TRBD1 (5 bases). From germline, CDR1 is SGDLS and CDR2 YYNGEE. V lost 3 bases and J lost 4, with 10 bases in between. The CDR3 spans 14 residues.

The chain combines TRBV29-1 with TRBJ2-4, with D maybe TRBD2 (6 bases). CDR3 length: 15 amino acids. The V gene lost 1 base and the J gene lost 5 bases, with 15 bases spanning the gap. Germline V lookup: CDR1 SQVTM, CDR2 ANQGSEA. CDR3 DNA: TGCAGCGTTGAAGCACGGGACTTCGAAGAAAACATTCAGTACTTC. Its translation: CSVEARDFEENIQYF.

This chain uses TRBV30 with TRBJ2-1, with TRBD2 matching over 9 bases. V gave up 5 bases and J gave up 7 bases; unmatched junction bases: 9. The length of the CDR3 is 14 residues. CDR1 and CDR2 from the germline V gene are GTSNPN and SVGIG (reference sequence). The CDR3 DNA sequence: TGTGCCTGGGGGCGGGGGGGAATAATAAATGAGCAGTTCTTC. Amino acid sequence: CAWGRGGIINEQFF.

This chain joins TRBV7-2 and TRBJ1-4; D remains ambiguous. Germline-derived CDR1 and CDR2 are SGHTA and FQGNSA. This CDR3 is 14 amino acids long. Trimming left V 3 bases short and J 0 bases short, with 5 bases between. The CDR3 region has the DNA TGTGCCAGCAGCTTCCTAGCAACTAATGAAAAACTGTTTTTT. Its protein product is CASSFLATNEKLFF.

V gene TRBV28 combines with J gene TRBJ2-7, with 7 bases lining up with TRBD1. J lost 2 bases, V lost 5 bases, and 6 bases had no gene match. Germline V gene lookup returns CDR1 MDHEN and CDR2 SYDVKM. This CDR3 has 14 residues. CDR3 DNA: TGTGCCAGCAGTCCGGGACAGCTACCCTACGAGCAGTACTTC. Amino acid sequence: CASSPGQLPYEQYF.

The rearrangement uses TRBV5-1 and TRBJ1-2, with 7 bases identical to TRBD1. With V trimmed by 10 bases and J by 4 bases, 4 bases remained unmatched. This CDR3 is built from 11 residues. CDR1 and CDR2 (germline): SGHRS, YFSETQ. The CDR3 loop is CAGGQSYGYTF. The CDR3 nucleotides are TGCGCCGGGGGACAGTCCTATGGCTACACCTTC.

The genes are TRBV5-4 and TRBJ1-4; a possible D gene is TRBD1 (6 bases). This CDR3 is built from 14 residues. CDR1 SGHNT and CDR2 YYREEE come from the germline V gene (reference sequence). V was clipped by 4 bases and J by 7 bases, with 14 bases between them. In nucleotides, the CDR3 is TGTGCCAGCAGCCCGTGGACAGATAGTGAAAAACTGTTTTTT. Protein sequence: CASSPWTDSEKLFF.

This chain uses TRBV9 with TRBJ1-1; 10 bases are shared with TRBD1. Germline V gene lookup returns CDR1 SGDLS and CDR2 YYNGEE. There are 17 residues in the CDR3. V dropped 1 base and J dropped 0; count of bases not matched to a gene: 6. The DNA of the CDR3 is TGTGCCAGCAGCGTACTACCGGGACAGGGGCTGAACACTGAAGCTTTCTTT. Translated: CASSVLPGQGLNTEAFF. Full variable domain (remainder filled in from reference TRBV9 and TRBJ1-1): DSGVTQTPKHLITATGQRVTLRCSPRSGDLSVYWYQQSLDQGLQFLIQYYNGEERAKGNILERFSAQQFPDLHSELNLSSLELGDSALYFCASSVLPGQGLNTEAFFGQGTRLTVV.

The chain carries TRBV19 and TRBJ1-1; unclear D gene. There are 14 residues in the CDR3. With 5 bases removed from V and 1 base from J, the gap between germline ends came to 11 bases. Per germline, CDR1 LNHDA and CDR2 SQIVND (reference sequence). The CDR3: CASSLGLENTEAFF. The CDR3, as DNA: TGTGCCAGTAGTCTCGGACTGGAGAACACTGAAGCTTTCTTT.

This chain links TRBV28 with TRBJ1-2; tentatively, D is TRBD1 (5 bases). This CDR3 spans 13 amino acids. V was cut by 3 bases and J by 4 bases, with 9 bases left in between. Germline CDR1 is MDHEN and CDR2 is SYDVKM. The CDR3 region has the DNA TGTGCCAGCAGTTTCCAGGGCGTCTATGGCTACACCTTC. Its protein product is CASSFQGVYGYTF.

The chain has TRBV28 and TRBJ1-1, with D uncertain. The germline V gene has CDR1 MDHEN and CDR2 SYDVKM. The V end was cut by 5 bases, the J end by 4 bases, with 17 bases between. The CDR3 spans 15 residues. In DNA form, the CDR3 reads TGTGCCAGCAGTCCCTCCGGGTACCTGACCACTGAAGCTTTCTTT. It is translated as CASSPSGYLTTEAFF.

The chain joins TRBV18 to TRBJ2-1; TRBD1 agrees at 7 bases. J was trimmed by 8 bases and V by 3 bases; bases with no gene match: 1. There are 12 residues in the CDR3. CDR1 is KGHSH and CDR2 is LQKENI in the germline V gene. For the CDR3, the DNA is TGTGCCAGCTCACCTACAGGGGATGAGCAGTTCTTC. Amino acid sequence: CASSPTGDEQFF.

This clone was recorded a few times. The V call is TRBV7-8, the J call TRBJ2-3, with TRBD2 matching over 7 bases. This CDR3 is 18 amino acids long. CDR1 SGHVS and CDR2 FQNEAQ come from the germline V gene. The V segment lost 5 bases and the J segment 6 bases; nucleotides outside the gene matches: 20. CDR3 protein: CASSPEWPAGFGEDTQYF. The CDR3 coding sequence is TGTGCCAGCAGCCCAGAGTGGCCAGCGGGATTTGGTGAGGATACGCAGTATTTT. Drawing the rest from reference TRBV7-8 and TRBJ2-3, the complete variable domain is GAGVSQSPRYKVAKRGQDVALRCDPISGHVSLFWYQQALGQGPEFLTYFQNEAQLDKSGLPSDRFFAERPEGSVSTLKIQRTQQEDSAVYLCASSPEWPAGFGEDTQYFGPGTRLTVL.

This clone was observed a single time. The chain uses TRBV7-3 and TRBJ1-1; D call uncertain. Germline-derived CDR1 and CDR2 are SGHTA and FQGTGA. V was trimmed by 0 bases and J by 3 bases, leaving 11 bases between them. The CDR3 sequence is 15 residues long. The CDR3 DNA follows: TGTGCCAGCAGCTTAACGGGCCAGGCGTACACTGAAGCTTTCTTT. This gives the protein CASSLTGQAYTEAFF.

The chain uses TRBV20-1 and TRBJ2-7, with a tentative D call TRBD2 (5 bases). With 8 bases removed from V and 3 bases from J, the gap between germline ends came to 11 bases. The CDR3 runs 11 residues. Germline CDR1 reads DFQATT; CDR2 reads SNEGSKA (reference sequence). DNA of the CDR3: TGCAGTTCCGGGGAGCTCTACGAGCAGTACTTC. Its translation is CSSGELYEQYF.

This clone was recorded many times. The CDR3: CATSEPQGGYTF. The CDR3 DNA sequence: TGTGCCACCAGTGAGCCTCAGGGGGGCTACACCTTC. This sequence joins TRBV24-1 and TRBJ1-2; tentative D call: TRBD1 (6 bases). The germline V gene encodes CDR1 KGHDR and CDR2 SFDVKD. V was trimmed by 4 bases and J by 8 bases, leaving 10 bases between them. This CDR3 region has 12 residues.

The chain combines TRBV27 with TRBJ1-1; D is uncertain. The V and J ends lost 8 bases and 1 base respectively, with 14 bases between them. The length of the CDR3 is 14 residues. In germline, CDR1 is MNHEY, CDR2 SMNVEV (reference sequence). The CDR3, as DNA: TGTGCCAGCTTTTTCCTAGCGGGGAACACTGAAGCTTTCTTT. As protein: CASFFLAGNTEAFF.

The rearrangement uses TRBV7-8 and TRBJ1-2, with a tentative D call TRBD1 (5 bases). CDR1 is SGHVS and CDR2 is FQNEAQ in the germline V gene. V gave up 5 bases and J gave up 0 bases, with 7 bases separating them. CDR3 size: 13 residues. CDR3 in DNA: TGTGCCAGCAGCATCAGGGCTAACTATGGCTACACCTTC. Translation: CASSIRANYGYTF.

The CDR3 DNA reads as TGTGCCAGCAGCCCCGGGGGGTGGGTTATGAACACTGAAGCTTTCTTT. It translates to CASSPGGWVMNTEAFF. The chain has TRBV27 and TRBJ1-1; the D gene is possibly TRBD1 (5 bases). The V gene lost 6 bases and the J gene lost 0 bases, with 17 bases spanning the gap. The CDR3 runs 16 residues. The germline V gene encodes CDR1 MNHEY and CDR2 SMNVEV (reference sequence).

The chain couples TRBV7-6 to TRBJ2-6; the D gene is possibly TRBD2 (5 bases). V dropped 2 bases and J dropped 1 base, with 18 bases sitting between them. CDR3 length: 19 amino acids. The germline V gene encodes CDR1 SGHVS and CDR2 FNYEAQ. The chain's CDR3 is CASSLLSASQSSGANVLTF. CDR3 sequence (DNA): TGTGCCAGCAGCTTACTCTCAGCTAGCCAATCGTCTGGGGCCAACGTCCTGACTTTC.

In DNA form, the CDR3 reads TGCGCCAGCAGCAGGGGGACTAGCGGGACACACTCCTACGAGCAGTACTTC. Amino acid sequence: CASSRGTSGTHSYEQYF. The V and J genes are TRBV5-1 and TRBJ2-7, with 13 bases matching TRBD2. CDR3 length equals 17 residues. The V gene end was trimmed by 4 bases and the J gene end by 0 bases; junction bases not matched to a gene: 7. Germline V lookup: CDR1 SGHRS, CDR2 YFSETQ.

CDR3 nucleotide sequence: TGTGCCAGCAGTCCATCGACAGGAGGACACCACTTT. This translates into CASSPSTGGHHF. The genes are TRBV28 and TRBJ1-6; TRBD1 is a possible D gene (6 bases). The V gene lost 5 bases and the J gene lost 18 bases, with 17 bases spanning the gap. The CDR3 totals 12 residues. CDR1 is MDHEN, CDR2 SYDVKM, per germline.

On this clone: The same CDR3 arises from other DNA sequences in this sample as well. The rearrangement links TRBV9 to TRBJ1-1; possible D gene TRBD1, 6 bases. The CDR3 spans 14 residues. Germline V gene sequence: CDR1 SGDLS, CDR2 YYNGEE. V was trimmed by 4 bases and J by 1 base, leaving 11 bases between them. Here the CDR3 reads CASSPRGGNTEAFF. DNA of the CDR3: TGTGCCAGCAGCCCTAGGGGGGGGAACACTGAAGCTTTCTTT.

This sequence joins TRBV28 and TRBJ2-3, with TRBD2 identical over 10 bases. This CDR3 spans 17 amino acids. Germline V gene data show CDR1 as MDHEN and CDR2 as SYDVKM. The junction had 10 bases not matched to a gene; V was cut back by 5 bases and J by 2 bases. The CDR3 DNA reads TGTGCCAGCAGTCCCCCAGGACTAGCGGTTGACACAGATACGCAGTATTTT. Encoded protein: CASSPPGLAVDTDTQYF.

The CDR3 bases are TGCGCCAGCAGCTTCGGACAGGGAAATGAGCAGTTCTTC. Translating gives CASSFGQGNEQFF. The genes are TRBV5-1 and TRBJ2-1; 8 bases match TRBD1. CDR3 length: 13 residues. Germline V CDR1 and CDR2: SGHRS, YFSETQ. V dropped 2 bases and J dropped 7; count of bases not matched to a gene: 2.

The chain employs TRBV29-1 and TRBJ2-1; 10 bases are a match to TRBD1. The V gene end was trimmed by 7 bases and the J gene end by 8 bases; junction bases not matched to a gene: 8. The CDR3 length is 13 residues. Germline lookup yields CDR1 SQVTM and CDR2 ANQGSEA. In DNA, the CDR3 is TGCAGCGGAGAGGGACAGGGGTCCGATGAGCAGTTCTTC. As protein: CSGEGQGSDEQFF.

The chain uses TRBV4-2 and TRBJ1-2; D perhaps matches TRBD1 (5 bases). The germline gives CDR1 LGHNA, CDR2 YNFKEQ. The CDR3 is 14 amino acids. Deletions cut 1 base from V and 5 bases from J, with 11 bases between. CDR3: CASSQVTEVYGYTF. CDR3 sequence (DNA): TGTGCCAGCAGCCAAGTGACAGAAGTATATGGCTACACCTTC.

This clone showed up just once. This chain connects TRBV3-1 (or the pseudogene TRBV3-2) to TRBJ1-4; no clear D. Per germline, CDR1 LGHDT and CDR2 YNNKEL (reference sequence). The CDR3 is 15 amino acids. Between the trimmed V and J ends, which lost 4 bases and 2 bases, there was a span of 11 bases. The CDR3 DNA sequence: TGTGCCAGCAGCCGATTCGAACGGACTAATGAAAAACTGTTTTTT. Translating it yields CASSRFERTNEKLFF.